This entry lists 24 T cell receptor beta chains sequenced from one sample in a study of T cell responses to AZD1222 COVID-19 vaccine. Here immunoSEQ multiplex PCR was the method, and the copy in TCRdb shows in-frame clones only, minus some. The data contain fewer than 110,000 clones, roughly 86% of them seen just once; the ten biggest clones take up 10%. The source material was peripheral blood, sampled 28 days after the second AZD1222 dose. These receptors were taken from an adult who received the AZD1222 COVID-19 vaccine.

The J gene is TRBJ2-1, the V gene TRBV15, with a tentative D call TRBD2 (6 bases). CDR1 and CDR2 from the germline V gene are LNHNV and YYDKDF (reference sequence). The CDR3 has 15 amino acids. V was cut by 4 bases and J by 1 base, with 11 bases left in between. The DNA of the CDR3 is TGTGCCACCAGCATGGGACTGGAGTCCTACAATGAGCAGTTCTTC. Translating gives CATSMGLESYNEQFF.

The chain employs TRBV21-1 and TRBJ2-4. TRBV21-1 is given as a pseudogene. This CDR3 comprises 16 residues. DNA of the CDR3: TGTGCCAGCAGCAAAGAGCTCAGCCAAGCCAAAAACATTCAGTACTTC. It specifies CASSKELSQAKNIQYF.

The chain is built from TRBV5-1 and TRBJ2-1, with 15 bases lining up with TRBD2. The V and J ends lost 4 bases and 4 bases, in that order; junction bases with no gene match: 15. This CDR3 comprises 20 residues. Per germline, CDR1 SGHRS and CDR2 YFSETQ. Here the CDR3 reads CASSTRGGLAGGPGYNEQFF. The CDR3 coding sequence is TGCGCCAGCAGCACCCGAGGCGGACTAGCGGGGGGGCCGGGATACAATGAGCAGTTCTTC.

V usage is TRBV6-5 and J usage is TRBJ2-2, with D unresolved. This CDR3 contains 16 residues. Germline assignment: CDR1 MNHEY and CDR2 SVGAGI. Trimming cost V 0 bases and J 1 base, with 9 bases left between them. The CDR3 DNA reads as TGTGCCAGCAGTTACTCGGCACAGATGAACACCGGGGAGCTGTTTTTT. As protein: CASSYSAQMNTGELFF.

The V call is TRBV11-2, the J call TRBJ1-3; 7 bases are shared with TRBD1. Per the germline V gene, CDR1 is SGHAT and CDR2 is FQNNGV. The CDR3 sequence is 16 residues long. V shed 4 bases, J shed 4 bases, and the junction held 10 bases outside the gene matches. The chain's CDR3 is CASSSTPTGVGNTIYF. The CDR3 bases are TGTGCCAGCAGCTCCACACCCACAGGGGTCGGAAACACCATATATTTT. Full variable domain (missing parts from reference TRBV11-2 and TRBJ1-3): EAGVAQSPRYKIIEKRQSVAFWCNPISGHATLYWYQQILGQGPKLLIQFQNNGVVDDSQLPKDRFSAERLKGVDSTLKIQPAKLEDSAVYLCASSSTPTGVGNTIYFGEGSWLTVV.

V usage is TRBV7-9 and J usage is TRBJ2-1; 7 nucleotides match TRBD1. This CDR3 has 14 amino acids. CDR1 and CDR2 (germline): SEHNR, FQNEAQ (reference sequence). The junction had 7 bases not matched to a gene; V was cut back by 5 bases and J by 6 bases. CDR3 in DNA: TGTGCCAGCAGCACAGACAGGGTTCTCAATGAGCAGTTCTTC. This codes for CASSTDRVLNEQFF.

The chain joins TRBV28 to TRBJ2-7; perhaps D is TRBD1 or TRBD2 (6 bases each). V was shortened by 8 bases and J by 3 bases, with 23 bases between the two germline ends. Germline V CDR1 and CDR2: MDHEN, SYDVKM. The CDR3 is made up of 16 amino acids. CDR3 loop: CASEKIGGGRNYEQYF. DNA of the CDR3: TGTGCCAGCGAGAAAATCGGAGGGGGGCGGAACTACGAGCAGTACTTC.

V and J are TRBV7-2 and TRBJ1-5; D is undetermined. The CDR3 runs 15 residues. The V gene's germline CDR1 is SGHTA and CDR2 FQGNSA. Trimming left V 4 bases short and J 2 bases short, with 12 bases between. The CDR3: CASSSFSGGNQPQHF. As DNA, the CDR3 is TGTGCCAGCAGCTCTTTTTCTGGGGGCAATCAGCCCCAGCATTTT.

The rearrangement links TRBV7-3 to TRBJ1-2; D uncertain. The ends were cut back, 0 bases at V and 4 bases at J, with 9 bases in the middle. Germline V CDR1 and CDR2: SGHTA, FQGTGA. CDR3 length: 14 amino acids. The CDR3 bases are TGTGCCAGCAGCTTAACGGGCGCAGGCTATGGCTACACCTTC. Protein: CASSLTGAGYGYTF.

The gene calls are TRBV3-1 (or the pseudogene TRBV3-2) and TRBJ2-3; the D gene is possibly TRBD1 (5 bases). Germline V CDR1 and CDR2: LGHDT, YNNKEL (reference sequence). This CDR3 is built from 12 residues. Trimming took off 1 base at V and 7 bases at J, with 6 bases between the two ends. The CDR3 DNA sequence: TGTGCCAGCAGCCAAGGGGGCTATACGCAGTATTTT. It is translated as CASSQGGYTQYF.

This chain uses TRBV14 with TRBJ2-7; D is possibly TRBD1 (5 bases). Germline V CDR1 and CDR2: SGHDN, FVKESK. The CDR3 extends over 15 amino acids. V gave up 5 bases and J gave up 0 bases, with 14 bases separating them. Here the CDR3 DNA reads TGTGCCAGCAGCTCCAACCAGGGATACTCCTACGAGCAGTACTTC. The encoded protein is CASSSNQGYSYEQYF.

This clone was seen a few times. The chain employs TRBV5-5 and TRBJ2-7, with D unresolved. The germline CDR1 and CDR2 sequences are SGHKS and YYEKEE (reference sequence). Trimming stripped 2 bases from V and 3 bases from J, with 6 bases between. This CDR3 contains 12 residues. This chain's CDR3 is CASSFTSYEQYF. CDR3 nucleotides: TGTGCCAGCAGCTTCACCAGCTACGAGCAGTACTTC.

The J gene is TRBJ1-6, the V gene TRBV5-6; no definite D call. This CDR3 contains 15 residues. The V and J ends lost 3 bases and 7 bases respectively, with 14 bases between them. The germline gives CDR1 SGHDT, CDR2 YYEEEE. The CDR3 DNA follows: TGTGCCAGCAGCTGGAAATCGGTCGGCAATTCACCCCTCCACTTT. It yields the protein CASSWKSVGNSPLHF.

The CDR3 nucleotides are TGTGCCGGCCAGGGGGGGACAGGGTACCAAGAGACCCAGTACTTC. It is translated as CAGQGGTGYQETQYF. The J gene is TRBJ2-5, the V gene TRBV9; the match to TRBD1 covers 9 bases. The CDR3 sequence is 15 residues long. V shed 10 bases, J shed 0 bases, and the junction held 10 bases outside the gene matches. CDR1 and CDR2 from the germline V gene are SGDLS and YYNGEE.

Ten or more counts support this clone. This chain joins TRBV7-9 and TRBJ2-3; possible D gene TRBD2, 6 bases. The CDR3 contains 17 residues. V gave up 3 bases and J gave up 3 bases, with 19 bases separating them. The germline V gene has CDR1 SEHNR and CDR2 FQNEAQ (reference sequence). As DNA, the CDR3 is TGTGCCAGCAGCTTGAACCGGGACTCGGGATCGACAGATACGCAGTATTTT. Protein product: CASSLNRDSGSTDTQYF.

This clone was detected only a few times. The chain uses TRBV19 and TRBJ2-2, with D perhaps assigned TRBD1 or TRBD2 (5 bases each). V was shortened by 2 bases and J by 7 bases, with 8 bases between the two germline ends. Germline-derived CDR1 and CDR2 are LNHDA and SQIVND (reference sequence). The CDR3 loop spans 13 amino acids. This CDR3 is CASSIRGDGELFF. The CDR3 DNA is TGTGCCAGTAGTATAAGAGGGGACGGGGAGCTGTTTTTT.

This rearrangement joins TRBV12-2 to TRBJ2-7. TRBV12-2 is a listed pseudogene. The length of the CDR3 is 16 residues. The CDR3 DNA is TGTGCAAGTCGCCAGGAAGTAAAGCGAGACTCCTACGAGCAGTACTTC. Translated, it gives CASRQEVKRDSYEQYF.

The V call is TRBV19, the J call TRBJ2-3; 8 bases align to TRBD2. The CDR3 length is 15 residues. Trimming cost V 1 base and J 5 bases; bases outside gene matches: 5. From germline, CDR1 is LNHDA and CDR2 SQIVND (reference sequence). Written as DNA, the CDR3 is TGTGCCAGTAGTATAGCGGGGGGGCTTCTAGATACGCAGTATTTT. As protein: CASSIAGGLLDTQYF.

V usage is TRBV27 and J usage is TRBJ2-7; D possibly corresponds to TRBD2 (5 bases). Germline V lookup: CDR1 MNHEY, CDR2 SMNVEV (reference sequence). The CDR3 has 16 residues. V lost 3 bases, J lost 2 bases, and 17 bases lay in between. In nucleotides, the CDR3 is TGTGCCAGCAGTTTTTCAGTCGGGGTCATCACCTACGAGCAGTACTTC. Encoded protein: CASSFSVGVITYEQYF.

This rearrangement joins TRBV9 to TRBJ1-4; TRBD1 aligns across 9 bases. Germline CDR1 SGDLS, CDR2 YYNGEE. The CDR3 covers 14 residues. V shed 2 bases and J 6 bases; nucleotides not matched to a gene: 2. CDR3 amino acids: CASSVGTGYEKLFF. CDR3 DNA sequence: TGTGCCAGCAGCGTCGGGACAGGGTATGAAAAACTGTTTTTT.

The chain employs TRBV2 and TRBJ1-4; 7 positions agree with TRBD1. With V trimmed by 6 bases and J by 7 bases, 11 bases remained unmatched. CDR3 length: 15 residues. The germline CDR1 and CDR2 sequences are SNHLY and FYNNEI. The CDR3 nucleotides read TGTGCCAGCAGCGACAGGGTGGGGGCTAGTGAAAAACTGTTTTTT. Protein product: CASSDRVGASEKLFF.

This rearrangement joins TRBV27 to TRBJ1-2; D uncertain. The CDR3 has 13 amino acids. The V end lost 2 bases, the J end lost 7 bases, and 11 bases lay between the germline ends. Germline loops: CDR1 MNHEY, CDR2 SMNVEV (reference sequence). The CDR3 sequence is CASSLDGVRGYTF. The CDR3 DNA reads as TGTGCCAGCAGTTTAGACGGGGTACGTGGCTACACCTTC.

This chain joins TRBV28 and TRBJ1-4; D remains ambiguous. Germline CDR1 is MDHEN and CDR2 is SYDVKM. This CDR3 region has 13 residues. CDR3 bases: TGTGCGGTTGACCGGCCAGGACGGGAAAAACTGTTTTTT. Its protein is CAVDRPGREKLFF.

This clone has only a few counts. The J gene is TRBJ1-2, the V gene TRBV18, with 9 nucleotides matching TRBD1. The germline V gene has CDR1 KGHSH and CDR2 LQKENI. V was clipped by 3 bases and J by 1 base; unmatched bases: 9. CDR3 size: 17 residues. The CDR3 reads CASSPRRGQGYNYGYTF. As DNA, the CDR3 is TGTGCCAGCTCACCCCGTCGCGGACAGGGGTATAACTATGGCTACACCTTC.